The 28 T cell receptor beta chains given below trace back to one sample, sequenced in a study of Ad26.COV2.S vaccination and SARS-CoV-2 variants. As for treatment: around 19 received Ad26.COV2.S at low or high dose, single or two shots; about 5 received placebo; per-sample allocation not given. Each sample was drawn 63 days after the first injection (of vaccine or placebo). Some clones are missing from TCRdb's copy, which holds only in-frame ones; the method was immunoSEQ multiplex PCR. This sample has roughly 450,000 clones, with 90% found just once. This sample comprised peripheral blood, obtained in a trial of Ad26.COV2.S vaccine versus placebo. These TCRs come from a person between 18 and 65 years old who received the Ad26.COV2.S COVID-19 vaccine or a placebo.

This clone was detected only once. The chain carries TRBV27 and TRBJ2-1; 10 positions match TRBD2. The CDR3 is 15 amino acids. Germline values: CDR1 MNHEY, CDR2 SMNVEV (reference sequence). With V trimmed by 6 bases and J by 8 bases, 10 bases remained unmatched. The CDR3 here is CASRTSSGSLYEQFF. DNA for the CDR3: TGTGCCAGCAGGACGTCTAGCGGGAGTCTTTATGAGCAGTTCTTC.

In nucleotides, the CDR3 is TGTGCCAGCTCACCACCGACAAGGTACGAGCAGTTCTTC. Translating gives CASSPPTRYEQFF. The chain combines TRBV18 with TRBJ2-1; D gene uncertain. V lost 0 bases, J lost 10 bases, and 10 bases lay in between. The CDR3 sequence is 13 residues long. Germline V gene data show CDR1 as KGHSH and CDR2 as LQKENI.

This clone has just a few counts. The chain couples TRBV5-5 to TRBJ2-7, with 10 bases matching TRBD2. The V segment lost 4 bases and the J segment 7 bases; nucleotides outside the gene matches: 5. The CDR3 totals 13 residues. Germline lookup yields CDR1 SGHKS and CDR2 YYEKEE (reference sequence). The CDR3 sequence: CASSLPSGSEQYF. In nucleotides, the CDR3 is TGTGCCAGCAGCCTTCCTAGCGGGAGTGAGCAGTACTTC. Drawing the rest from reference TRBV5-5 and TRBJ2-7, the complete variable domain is DAGVTQSPTHLIKTRGQQVTLRCSPISGHKSVSWYQQVLGQGPQFIFQYYEKEERGRGNFPDRFSARQFPNYSSELNVNALLLGDSALYLCASSLPSGSEQYFGPGTRLTVT.

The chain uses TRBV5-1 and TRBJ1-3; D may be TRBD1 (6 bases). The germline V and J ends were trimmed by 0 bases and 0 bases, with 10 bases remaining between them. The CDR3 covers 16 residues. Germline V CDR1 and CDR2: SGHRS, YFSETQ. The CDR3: CASSLAGQTSGNTIYF. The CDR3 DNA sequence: TGCGCCAGCAGCTTGGCCGGACAGACCTCTGGAAACACCATATATTTT.

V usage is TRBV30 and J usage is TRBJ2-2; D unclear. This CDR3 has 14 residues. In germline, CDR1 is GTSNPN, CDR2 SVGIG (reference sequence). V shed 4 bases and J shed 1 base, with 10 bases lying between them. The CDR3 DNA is TGTGCCTGGAACAGAGATTTGAACACCGGGGAGCTGTTTTTT. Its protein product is CAWNRDLNTGELFF. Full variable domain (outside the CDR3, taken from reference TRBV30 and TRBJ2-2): SQTIHQWPATLVQPVGSPLSLECTVEGTSNPNLYWYRQAAGRGLQLLFYSVGIGQISSEVPQNLSASRPQDRQFILSSKKLLLSDSGFYLCAWNRDLNTGELFFGEGSRLTVL.

The CDR3 coding sequence is TGTGCCAGCAGTCCTCTGGACACACCGTCAGATTTGCCCCAGCATTTT. Protein sequence: CASSPLDTPSDLPQHF. The V and J genes are TRBV28 and TRBJ1-5, with D possibly matching TRBD1 (5 bases). Trimming took 5 bases from V and 9 from J, leaving 23 bases between them. The CDR3 covers 16 residues. Per germline, CDR1 MDHEN and CDR2 SYDVKM.

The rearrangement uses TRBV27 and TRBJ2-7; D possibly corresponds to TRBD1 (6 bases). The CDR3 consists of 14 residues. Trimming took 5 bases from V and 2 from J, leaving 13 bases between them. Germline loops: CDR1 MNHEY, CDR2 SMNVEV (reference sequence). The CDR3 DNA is TGTGCCAGCAGTCCGGGACACCCAACCTACGAGCAGTACTTC. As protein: CASSPGHPTYEQYF.

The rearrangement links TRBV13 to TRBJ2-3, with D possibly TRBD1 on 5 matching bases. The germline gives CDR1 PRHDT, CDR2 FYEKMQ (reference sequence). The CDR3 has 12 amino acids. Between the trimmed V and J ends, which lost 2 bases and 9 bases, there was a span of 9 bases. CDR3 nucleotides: TGTGCCAGCAGCTTACAGGGTTGGACGCAGTATTTT. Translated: CASSLQGWTQYF.

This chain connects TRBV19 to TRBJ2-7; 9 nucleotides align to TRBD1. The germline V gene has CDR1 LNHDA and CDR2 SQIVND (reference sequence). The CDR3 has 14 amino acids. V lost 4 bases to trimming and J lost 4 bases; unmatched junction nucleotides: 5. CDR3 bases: TGTGCCAGTAGTAGCCGGGACAGGGTTTACGAGCAGTACTTC. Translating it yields CASSSRDRVYEQYF.

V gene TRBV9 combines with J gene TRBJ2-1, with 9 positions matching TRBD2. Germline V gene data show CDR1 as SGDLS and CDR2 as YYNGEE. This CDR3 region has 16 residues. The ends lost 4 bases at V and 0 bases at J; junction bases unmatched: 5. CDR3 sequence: CASSFYSGGSYNEQFF. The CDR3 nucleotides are TGTGCCAGCAGCTTTTATAGCGGGGGCTCCTACAATGAGCAGTTCTTC.

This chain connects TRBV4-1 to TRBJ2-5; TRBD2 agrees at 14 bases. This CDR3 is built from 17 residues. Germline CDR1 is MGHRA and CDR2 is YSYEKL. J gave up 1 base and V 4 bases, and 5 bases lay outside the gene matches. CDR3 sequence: CASSLGTSGSLQETQYF. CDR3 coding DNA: TGCGCCAGCAGCCTCGGGACTAGCGGGAGCCTCCAAGAGACCCAGTACTTC.

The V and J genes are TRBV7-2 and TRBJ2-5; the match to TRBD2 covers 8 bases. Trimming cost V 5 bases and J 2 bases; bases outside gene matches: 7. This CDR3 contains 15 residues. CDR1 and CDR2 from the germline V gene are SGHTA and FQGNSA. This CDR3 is CASSVLAGGQETQYF. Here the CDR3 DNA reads TGTGCCAGCAGCGTTCTCGCGGGAGGACAAGAGACCCAGTACTTC. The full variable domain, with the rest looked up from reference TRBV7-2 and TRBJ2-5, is GAGVSQSPSNKVTEKGKDVELRCDPISGHTALYWYRQSLGQGLEFLIYFQGNSAPDKSGLPSDRFSAERTGGSVSTLTIQRTQQEDSAVYLCASSVLAGGQETQYFGPGTRLLVL.

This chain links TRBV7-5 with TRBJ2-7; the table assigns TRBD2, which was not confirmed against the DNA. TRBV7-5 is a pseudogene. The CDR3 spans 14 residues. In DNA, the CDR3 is TGTGTCAGAAGCTTAGCCGCGGGAGGGTACGAGCAGTACTTC. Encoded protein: CVRSLAAGGYEQYF.

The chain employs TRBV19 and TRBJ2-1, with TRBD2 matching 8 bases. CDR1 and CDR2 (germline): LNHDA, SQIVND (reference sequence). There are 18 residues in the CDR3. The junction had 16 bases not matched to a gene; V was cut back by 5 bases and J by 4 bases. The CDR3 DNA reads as TGTGCCAGTAGTTCCACCCGGGAGGGGGGTTCCATTTACAATGAGCAGTTCTTC. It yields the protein CASSSTREGGSIYNEQFF. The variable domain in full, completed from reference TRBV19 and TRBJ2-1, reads DGGITQSPKYLFRKEGQNVTLSCEQNLNHDAMYWYRQDPGQGLRLIYYSQIVNDFQKGDIAEGYSVSREKKESFPLTVTSAQKNPTAFYLCASSSTREGGSIYNEQFFGPGTRLTVL.

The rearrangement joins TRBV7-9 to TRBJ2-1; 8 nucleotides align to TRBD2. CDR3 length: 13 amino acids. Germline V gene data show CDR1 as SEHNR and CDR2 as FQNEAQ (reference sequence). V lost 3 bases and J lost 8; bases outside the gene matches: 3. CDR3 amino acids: CASSFLAGHEQFF. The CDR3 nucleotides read TGTGCCAGCAGCTTCTTAGCGGGACATGAGCAGTTCTTC.

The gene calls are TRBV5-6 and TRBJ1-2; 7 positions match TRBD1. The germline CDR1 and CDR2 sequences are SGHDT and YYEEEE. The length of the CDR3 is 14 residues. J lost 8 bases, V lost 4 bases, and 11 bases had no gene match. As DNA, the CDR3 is TGTGCCAGCAGCGTATCCAGGGGGATCGGCGGCTACACCTTC. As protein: CASSVSRGIGGYTF.

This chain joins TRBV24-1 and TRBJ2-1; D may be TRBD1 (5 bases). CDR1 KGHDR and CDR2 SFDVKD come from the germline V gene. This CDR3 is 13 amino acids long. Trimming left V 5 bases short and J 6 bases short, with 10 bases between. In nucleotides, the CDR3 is TGTGCCACCAGTGCGTACAGGCCCAATGAGCAGTTCTTC. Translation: CATSAYRPNEQFF.

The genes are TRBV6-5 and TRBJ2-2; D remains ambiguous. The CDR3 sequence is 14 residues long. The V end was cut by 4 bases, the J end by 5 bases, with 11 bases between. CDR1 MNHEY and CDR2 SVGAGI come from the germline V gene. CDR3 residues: CASSWNQPTGELFF. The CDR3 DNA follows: TGTGCCAGCAGTTGGAACCAACCAACCGGGGAGCTGTTTTTT.

CDR3 amino acids: CASSVGGRNTEAFF. In DNA form, the CDR3 reads TGTGCCAGCAGCGTGGGGGGGCGGAACACTGAAGCTTTCTTT. This chain connects TRBV5-4 to TRBJ1-1; D is perhaps TRBD1 (6 bases). CDR1 and CDR2 from the germline V gene are SGHNT and YYREEE (reference sequence). V shed 4 bases and J shed 1 base, with 11 bases lying between them. This CDR3 comprises 14 residues.

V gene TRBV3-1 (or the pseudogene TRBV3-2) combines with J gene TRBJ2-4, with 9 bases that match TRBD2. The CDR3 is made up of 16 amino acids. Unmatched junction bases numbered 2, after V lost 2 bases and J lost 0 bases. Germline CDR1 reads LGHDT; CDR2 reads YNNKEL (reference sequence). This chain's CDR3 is CASSQLLAGAKNIQYF. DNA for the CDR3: TGTGCCAGCAGCCAACTACTAGCGGGAGCCAAAAACATTCAGTACTTC.

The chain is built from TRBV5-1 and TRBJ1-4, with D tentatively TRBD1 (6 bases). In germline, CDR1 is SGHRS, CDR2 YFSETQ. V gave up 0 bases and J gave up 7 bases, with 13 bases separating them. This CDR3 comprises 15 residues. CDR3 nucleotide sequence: TGCGCCAGCAGCTTGGCCGTGGGGGCCGGTGAAAAACTGTTTTTT. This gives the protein CASSLAVGAGEKLFF.

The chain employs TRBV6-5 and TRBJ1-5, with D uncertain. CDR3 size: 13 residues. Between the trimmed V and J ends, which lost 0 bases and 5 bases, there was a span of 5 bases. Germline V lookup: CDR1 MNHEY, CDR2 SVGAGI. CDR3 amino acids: CASSYSPYQPQHF. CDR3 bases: TGTGCCAGCAGTTACTCGCCGTATCAGCCCCAGCATTTT.

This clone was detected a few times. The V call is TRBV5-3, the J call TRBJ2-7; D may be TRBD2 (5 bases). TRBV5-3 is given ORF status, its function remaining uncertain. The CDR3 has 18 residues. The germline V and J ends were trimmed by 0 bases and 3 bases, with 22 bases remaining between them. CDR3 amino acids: CARSLVSGDGETSYEQYF. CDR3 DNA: TGTGCCAGAAGCTTGGTATCGGGCGATGGGGAGACAAGCTACGAGCAGTACTTC.

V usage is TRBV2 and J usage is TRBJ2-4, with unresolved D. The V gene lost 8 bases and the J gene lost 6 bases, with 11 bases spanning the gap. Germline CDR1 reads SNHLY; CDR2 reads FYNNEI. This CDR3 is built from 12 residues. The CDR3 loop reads CASGYSLNIQYF. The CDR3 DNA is TGTGCCAGCGGGTACAGTCTAAACATTCAGTACTTC.

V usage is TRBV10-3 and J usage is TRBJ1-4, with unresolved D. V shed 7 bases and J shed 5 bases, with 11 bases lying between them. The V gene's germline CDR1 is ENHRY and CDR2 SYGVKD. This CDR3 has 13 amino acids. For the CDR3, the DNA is TGTGCCATCAAGGACCGGGCAAATGAAAAACTGTTTTTT. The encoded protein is CAIKDRANEKLFF.

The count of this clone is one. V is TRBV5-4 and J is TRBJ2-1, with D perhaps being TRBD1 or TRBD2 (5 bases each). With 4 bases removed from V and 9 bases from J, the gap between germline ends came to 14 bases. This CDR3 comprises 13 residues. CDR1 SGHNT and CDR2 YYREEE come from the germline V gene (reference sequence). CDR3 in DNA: TGTGCCAGCAGCCCCGAGGGGCGGGTTGAGCAGTTCTTC. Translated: CASSPEGRVEQFF.

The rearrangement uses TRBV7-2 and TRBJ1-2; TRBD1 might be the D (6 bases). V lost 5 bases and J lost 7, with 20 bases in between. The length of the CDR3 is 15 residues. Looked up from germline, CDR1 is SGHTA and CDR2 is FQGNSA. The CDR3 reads CASSGSRDITSGYTF. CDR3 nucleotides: TGTGCCAGCAGCGGATCCCGGGACATAACCAGTGGCTACACCTTC.

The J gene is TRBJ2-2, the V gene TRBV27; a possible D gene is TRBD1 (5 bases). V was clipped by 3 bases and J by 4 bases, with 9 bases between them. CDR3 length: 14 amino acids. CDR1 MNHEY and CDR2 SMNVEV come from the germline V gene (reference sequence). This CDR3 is CASSFLGLTGELFF. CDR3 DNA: TGTGCCAGCAGTTTTTTGGGGCTCACCGGGGAGCTGTTTTTT.